The source of this T cell receptor beta chain is a study of identical twins listed by TCRdb under 2016. With respect to the entire study: TCR alpha and beta repertoires from monozygotic twins, unrelated adults of various ages and cord blood were deep-sequenced to test whether fetal clonotypes persist. To rule out contamination, replicate twin experiments were performed at different times with different library preparation protocols. Study-level results and caveats: Abundant cord blood beta clonotypes carried fewer insertions; young adult naive repertoires showed a weaker similar trend, while memory repertoires showed none. Because the same donors could not be followed over many years, the conclusions depended on cross-sectional statistical analysis. Compared with coincidental sharing between unrelated individuals, out-of-frame TCR alpha sequences shared between twins showed an excess of sequences with low generation probability. Zero-insertion analyses could be partly confounded by invariant T cells such as MAIT and iNKT, although diverse VJ usage argued against such confounding for most clonotypes. Recombination models systematically underestimated out-of-frame TCR alpha sharing in monozygotic twins but agreed with sharing between unrelated individuals. Excess twin sharing in beta out-of-frame sequences was weaker because fewer shared sequences lowered the signal-to-noise ratio.

The library was generated by 5' RACE. The sequencer listed for this sample is Illumina HiSeq 2000. A universal primer binding site was introduced by template switching, and a unique molecular identifier was present in the final cDNA, enabling accurate counting of TCR cDNA molecules. First-strand cDNA for TCR alpha and beta chains was synthesized from specific primers in the conserved constant-segment region. To control for contamination, each cDNA library was double barcoded with a SMART-Mk sample barcode plus Illumina barcodes. TruSeq adapter sequences and Illumina sample barcodes were added in two successive PCR steps. TCR alpha and beta cDNA libraries were sequenced on the Illumina HiSeq platform with custom primers. Processing in the source paper ran as follows. Raw reads were processed with MiGEC to extract unique molecular identifiers, and MiXCR was used to determine CDR3 positions. For each individual, recombination models were inferred using an EM algorithm with the repgenHMM and IGoR tools. Shared clonotypes were analyzed with the tcR package in R, and sharing was normalized by the product of cloneset sizes. To study raw recombination free of thymic and clonal selection effects, out-of-frame nonproductive sequences were analyzed. TCRdb itself trimmed the public reads at Q25 with fastp, ran MiXCR and retained productive beta chains. Every distinct CDR3 protein forms one entry, paired with its most common genes and DNA. V and J calls and clone size were set by TCRdb, not the authors. For this sample the table gives some 320,000 distinct CDR3 sequences, of which 9% to 15% were detected only once. The ten largest clones add up to more than 6% of the sample.

V was cut back by 1 base and J by 4 bases, leaving a gap of 10 bases between them. The CDR3 numbers 14 residues from cysteine through phenylalanine. CDR3 DNA only is kept here, 42 bases in frame from base 1. For CDR1 and CDR2, the germline V gene lists SGHTA and FQGNSA. Every donor was a healthy Caucasian. The twin cohort consisted of three pairs of female monozygotic twins, all aged 18 to 29 years. CD4+ and CD8+ T cell populations were isolated with positive isolation kits from Invitrogen. Remarks on this clonotype: Its antigen is currently not known. Base qualities are not at hand, and no much larger clone is one base apart.

The data also belong to a second study, concerning yellow fever vaccine responses in identical twins. The second paper further reports: According to the authors, the vaccine-induced T cell response in identical twins seemed to be partly convergent and partly specific to each individual. In identical twins, the study followed T cell clones that responded to the vaccine with precision.

Rearrangement joined TRBV7-2 to TRBJ1-1; the D segment cannot be called with confidence. The material sequenced was CD8+ T cells sorted from blood. This TCR was recovered from a young woman in good health. The CDR3 reads CASSLGGISTEAFF. Here is the DNA: TGTGCCAGCAGCTTAGGGGGTATCAGCACTGAAGCTTTCTTT.